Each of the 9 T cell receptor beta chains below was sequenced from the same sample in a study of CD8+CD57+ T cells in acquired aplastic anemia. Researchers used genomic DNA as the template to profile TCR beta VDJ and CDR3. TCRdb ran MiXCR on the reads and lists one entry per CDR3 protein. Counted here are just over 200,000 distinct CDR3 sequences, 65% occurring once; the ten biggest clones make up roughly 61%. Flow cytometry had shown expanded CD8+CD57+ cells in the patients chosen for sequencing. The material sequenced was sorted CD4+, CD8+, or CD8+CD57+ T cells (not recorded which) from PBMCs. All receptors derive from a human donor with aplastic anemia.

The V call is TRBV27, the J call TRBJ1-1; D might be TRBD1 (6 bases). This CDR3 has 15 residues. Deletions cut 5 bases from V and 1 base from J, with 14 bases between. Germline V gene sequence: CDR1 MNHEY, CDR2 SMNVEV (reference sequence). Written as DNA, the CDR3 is TGTGCCAGCAGTATTGTGGGGGGGGCGAACACTGAAGCTTTCTTT. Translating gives CASSIVGGANTEAFF.

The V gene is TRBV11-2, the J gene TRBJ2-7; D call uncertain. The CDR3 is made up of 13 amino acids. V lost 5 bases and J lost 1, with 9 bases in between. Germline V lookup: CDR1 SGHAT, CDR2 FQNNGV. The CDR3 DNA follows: TGTGCCAGCAGCCAAACGACGTCCTACGAGCAGTACTTC. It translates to CASSQTTSYEQYF.

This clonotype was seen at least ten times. The DNA of the CDR3 is TGTGCCAGCAGCACTACATCAGAGAACACTGAAGCTTTCTTT. Translated: CASSTTSENTEAFF. The chain uses TRBV9 and TRBJ1-1; D ambiguous. The V end was cut by 4 bases, the J end by 1 base, with 11 bases between. The germline CDR1 and CDR2 sequences are SGDLS and YYNGEE. The CDR3 totals 14 residues.

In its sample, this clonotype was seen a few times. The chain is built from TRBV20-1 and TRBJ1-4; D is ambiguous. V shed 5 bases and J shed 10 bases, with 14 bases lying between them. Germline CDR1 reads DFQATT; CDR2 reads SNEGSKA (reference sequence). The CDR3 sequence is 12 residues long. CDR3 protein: CSALPPVGKLFF. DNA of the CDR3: TGCAGTGCTCTCCCCCCTGTGGGAAAACTGTTTTTT.

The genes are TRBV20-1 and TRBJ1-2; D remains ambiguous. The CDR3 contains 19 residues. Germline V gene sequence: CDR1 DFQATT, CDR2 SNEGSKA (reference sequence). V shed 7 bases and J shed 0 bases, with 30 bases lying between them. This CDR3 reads CSVPFRVAIFLCANYGYTF. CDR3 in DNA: TGCAGTGTCCCTTTTAGAGTGGCTATATTCTTATGTGCTAACTATGGCTACACCTTC.

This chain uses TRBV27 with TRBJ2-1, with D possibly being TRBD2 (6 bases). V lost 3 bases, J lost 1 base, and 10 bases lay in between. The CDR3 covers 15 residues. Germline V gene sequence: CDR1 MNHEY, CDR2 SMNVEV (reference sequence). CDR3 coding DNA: TGTGCCAGCAGTTTTGGGCTAGCGTCCTACAATGAGCAGTTCTTC. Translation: CASSFGLASYNEQFF.

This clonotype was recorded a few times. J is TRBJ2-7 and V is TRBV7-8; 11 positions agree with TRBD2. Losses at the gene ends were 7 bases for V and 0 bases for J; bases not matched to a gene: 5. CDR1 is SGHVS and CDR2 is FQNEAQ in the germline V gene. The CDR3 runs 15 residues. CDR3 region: CASNQGLAASYEQYF. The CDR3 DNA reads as TGTGCCAGCAACCAGGGACTAGCGGCCTCCTACGAGCAGTACTTC.

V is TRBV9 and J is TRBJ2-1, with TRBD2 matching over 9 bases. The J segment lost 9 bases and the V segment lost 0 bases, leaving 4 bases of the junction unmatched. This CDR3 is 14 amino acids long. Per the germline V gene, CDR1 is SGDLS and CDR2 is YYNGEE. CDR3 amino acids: CASSVAQLAGEQFF. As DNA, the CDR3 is TGTGCCAGCAGCGTAGCTCAACTAGCGGGTGAGCAGTTCTTC. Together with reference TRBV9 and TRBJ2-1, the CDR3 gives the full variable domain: DSGVTQTPKHLITATGQRVTLRCSPRSGDLSVYWYQQSLDQGLQFLIQYYNGEERAKGNILERFSAQQFPDLHSELNLSSLELGDSALYFCASSVAQLAGEQFFGPGTRLTVL.

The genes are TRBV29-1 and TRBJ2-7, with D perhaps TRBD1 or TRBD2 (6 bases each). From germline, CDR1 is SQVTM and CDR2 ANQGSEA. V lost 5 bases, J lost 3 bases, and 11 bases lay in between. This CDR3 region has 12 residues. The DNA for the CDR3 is TGCAGCGTTCGGGGGCTAGACTACGAGCAGTACTTC. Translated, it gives CSVRGLDYEQYF.